The count of the clone carrying this T cell receptor beta chain is one. Its antigen is not known. The PCR employed 60 Vbeta primers together with 13 Jbeta primers. The method was immunoSEQ multiplex PCR; TCRdb's version includes in-frame clones alone and lacks a portion of them. The repertoire holds about 200,000 clones, with 80% to 85% as singletons. Healthy people donating bone marrow made up the donors. This sample was taken from a study of cytomegalovirus exposure and HLA in healthy donors. Findings of the study overall: The authors listed 150 to 200 TCR beta chains as cytomegalovirus-associated. Roughly even sequencing depth across donors was the assumption behind the presence/absence analyses. The study carried out a later analysis of TCR beta sequences. It associated 16,951 of them with specific HLA alleles at a false discovery rate of 0.05.

The germline V gene encodes CDR1 MGHDK and CDR2 SYGVNS. This CDR3 is 13 amino acids long. The V end was cut by 5 bases, the J end by 8 bases, with 15 bases between. Sequences were obtained from PBMCs. The TCR originated in a woman aged 40-49 years in good health and CMV-seronegative. The chain recombines TRBV25-1 with TRBJ2-5; perhaps TRBD2 as D (5 bases). The chain's CDR3 is CASSIGLVDTQYF. In DNA, the CDR3 is TGTGCCAGCAGTATAGGACTCGTCGATACCCAGTACTTC.